What follows is one TCR beta chain and its context. Its antigen is unknown. As defined, naive CD8 cells were CD45RO-negative and positively selected for CCR7, with terminally differentiated effector memory CD45RA+ cells excluded. Repertoires were generated with immunoSEQ multiplex PCR, while TCRdb's copy carries only in-frame clones and drops some. This sample has about 580,000 clones, with roughly 98% found just once. Germline values: CDR1 WSHSY, CDR2 SAAADI. The CDR3 loop spans 19 amino acids. J was trimmed by 5 bases and V by 2 bases; bases with no gene match: 15. This entry is derived from a study of shared clonotypes between healthy human individuals. Overall study: Researchers assigned three CD4 naive, three CD4 memory, two CD8 naive and one CD8 memory plate to each donor.

Study results and limitations: Naive subsets usually exceeded memory subsets in estimated richness. The small donor group covered limited genetic and exposure diversity. Despite large depth, sorted-subset datasets appeared incompletely sequenced.

The rearrangement uses TRBV10-2 and TRBJ2-3, with 11 bases that match TRBD2. This clonotype originated in a man aged 25-45 years in good health. Sequencing was carried out using naive CD8+ T cells sorted from blood. The CDR3 loop reads CASSEPSILAGVDLDTQYF. CDR3 sequence (DNA): TGCGCCAGCAGTGAGCCAAGTATACTAGCGGGAGTAGATTTAGATACGCAGTATTTT.